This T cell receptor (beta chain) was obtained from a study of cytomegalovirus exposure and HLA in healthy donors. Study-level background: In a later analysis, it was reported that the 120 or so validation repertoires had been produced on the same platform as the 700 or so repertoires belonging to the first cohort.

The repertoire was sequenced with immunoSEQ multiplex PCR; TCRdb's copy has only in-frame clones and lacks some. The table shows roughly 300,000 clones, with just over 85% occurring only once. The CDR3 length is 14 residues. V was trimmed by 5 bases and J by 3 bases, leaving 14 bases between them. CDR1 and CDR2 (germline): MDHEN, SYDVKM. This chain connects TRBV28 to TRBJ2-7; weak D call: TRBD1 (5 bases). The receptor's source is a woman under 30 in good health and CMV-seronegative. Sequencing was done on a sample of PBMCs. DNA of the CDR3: TGTGCCAGCAGTCCCCACTCCGACAGCTACGAGCAGTACTTC. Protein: CASSPHSDSYEQYF.